The source of this T cell receptor (beta chain) is a study of breast tumors, draining lymph nodes, adjacent tissues. Study-wide results and caveats: Compared with basal-like, luminal-like tumors shared significantly more repertoire with nontumor tissue. The data were judged consistent with most tumor T cells coming from lymph node and expanding in tumor. Data only fit, rather than demonstrated, lymph node origin of most tumor T cells.

V was shortened by 2 bases and J by 4 bases, with 12 bases between the two germline ends. Germline lookup yields CDR1 GTSNPN and CDR2 SVGIG (reference sequence). The CDR3 has 14 amino acids. Samples came from axillary lymph nodes draining the breast cancer. TCRdb reprocessed the multiplex PCR reads with MiXCR, giving one entry per CDR3 protein. The table lists 100,000 to 150,000 distinct CDR3 sequences, 20% to 25% of them singletons. This clonotype was recorded many times. What it binds is unknown. The chain uses TRBV30 and TRBJ1-5; D is unclear. The receptor was derived from a female donor with breast cancer. Some clones in this sample may be carry-over from other donors' samples. Sequenced: axillary lymph node tissue. The CDR3 loop reads CAWSNNGPNQPQHF. In DNA form, the CDR3 reads TGTGCCTGGAGTAACAATGGACCTAATCAGCCCCAGCATTTT.